Sequencing of this TCR beta chain was carried out in a study of PD-1 blockade in classical Hodgkin lymphoma. Across the study: Patients got intravenous nivolumab 3 mg/kg every 2 weeks.

Whole-study results and caveats: Relative to healthy donors, newly diagnosed patients reportedly had lower baseline TCR diversity, which was reported as lower still in relapsed/refractory patients. By C4D1, CD4+ diversity increased significantly, especially in complete responders.

Profiling relied on immunoSEQ multiplex PCR, and the TCRdb table lists in-frame clones only, not all of them. The sample shows 70,000 to 85,000 clones, just over 90% of them seen only once. All patients relapsed after autologous stem cell transplantation, and brentuximab vedotin exposure varied. The best responses consisted of complete response, partial response or progressive disease. As for this clone: Its antigen remains unknown.

The sequences come from peripheral blood mononuclear cells (PBMCs), collected at baseline. This clonotype was obtained from a human donor with classical Hodgkin lymphoma.

The DNA for the CDR3 is TGTGCCGGGGCCCGGGATCACCGCACAGATACGCAGTATTTT. Translated, it gives CAGARDHRTDTQYF. V is TRBV6-1 and J is TRBJ2-3; D may correspond to TRBD1 or TRBD2 (5 bases each). This CDR3 is built from 14 residues. Germline CDR1 and CDR2: MNHNS and SASEGT. V was trimmed by 11 bases and J by 1 base, leaving 16 bases between them.